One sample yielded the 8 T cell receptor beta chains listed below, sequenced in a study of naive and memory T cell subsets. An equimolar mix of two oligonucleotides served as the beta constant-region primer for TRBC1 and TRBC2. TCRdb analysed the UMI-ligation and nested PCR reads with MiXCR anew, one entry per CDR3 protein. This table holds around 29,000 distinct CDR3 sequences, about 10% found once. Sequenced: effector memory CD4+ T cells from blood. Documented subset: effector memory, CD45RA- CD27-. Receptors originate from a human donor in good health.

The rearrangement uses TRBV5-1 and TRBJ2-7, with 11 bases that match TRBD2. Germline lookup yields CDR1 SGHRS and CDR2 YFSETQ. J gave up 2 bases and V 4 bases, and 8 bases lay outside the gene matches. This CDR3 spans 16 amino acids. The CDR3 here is CASSPSLAGGTYEQYF. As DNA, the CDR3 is TGCGCCAGCAGCCCCTCCCTAGCGGGAGGCACCTACGAGCAGTACTTC.

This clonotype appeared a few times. The CDR3 nucleotides are TGCAGTGCTTCGACAGGGGGAGGTGGTGGCTACACCTTC. Residues: CSASTGGGGGYTF. This sequence joins TRBV20-1 and TRBJ1-2; TRBD1 aligns across 9 bases. V shed 5 bases, J shed 7 bases, and the junction held 8 bases outside the gene matches. This CDR3 region has 13 residues. In germline, CDR1 is DFQATT, CDR2 SNEGSKA (reference sequence).

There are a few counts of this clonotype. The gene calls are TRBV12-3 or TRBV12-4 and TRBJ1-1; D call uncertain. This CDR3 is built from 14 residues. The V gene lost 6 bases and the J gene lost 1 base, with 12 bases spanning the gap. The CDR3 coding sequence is TGTGCCAGCAGCTTGAGAAGTGCGAACACTGAAGCTTTCTTT. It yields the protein CASSLRSANTEAFF.

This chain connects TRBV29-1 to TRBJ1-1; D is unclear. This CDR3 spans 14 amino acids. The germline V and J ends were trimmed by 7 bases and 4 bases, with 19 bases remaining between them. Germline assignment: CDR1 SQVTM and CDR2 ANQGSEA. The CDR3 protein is CSGLGSSDGTEAFF. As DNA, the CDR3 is TGCAGCGGATTGGGGAGTTCAGACGGCACTGAAGCTTTCTTT.

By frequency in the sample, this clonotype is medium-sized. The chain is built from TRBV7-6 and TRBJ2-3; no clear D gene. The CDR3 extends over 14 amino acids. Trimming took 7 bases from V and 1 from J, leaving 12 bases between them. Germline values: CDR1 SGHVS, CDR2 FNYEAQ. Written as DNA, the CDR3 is TGTGCCAGCACCCTAGGAGCAGGCACAGATACGCAGTATTTT. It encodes CASTLGAGTDTQYF.

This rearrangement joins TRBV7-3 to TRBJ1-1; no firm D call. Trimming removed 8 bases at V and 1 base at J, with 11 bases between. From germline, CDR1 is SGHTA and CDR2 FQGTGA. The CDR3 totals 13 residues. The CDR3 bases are TGTGCCAGCGCCTTAGGTCCGAACACTGAAGCTTTCTTT. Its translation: CASALGPNTEAFF. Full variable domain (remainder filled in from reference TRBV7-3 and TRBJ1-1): GAGVSQTPSNKVTEKGKYVELRCDPISGHTALYWYRQSLGQGPEFLIYFQGTGAADDSGLPNDRFFAVRPEGSVSTLKIQRTERGDSAVYLCASALGPNTEAFFGQGTRLTVV.

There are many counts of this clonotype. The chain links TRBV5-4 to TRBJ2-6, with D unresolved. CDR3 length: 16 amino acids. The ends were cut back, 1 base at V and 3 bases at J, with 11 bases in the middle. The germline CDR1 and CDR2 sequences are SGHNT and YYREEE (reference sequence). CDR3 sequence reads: CASSLILPFGANVLTF. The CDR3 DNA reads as TGTGCCAGCAGCTTGATTCTCCCTTTTGGGGCCAACGTCCTGACTTTC.

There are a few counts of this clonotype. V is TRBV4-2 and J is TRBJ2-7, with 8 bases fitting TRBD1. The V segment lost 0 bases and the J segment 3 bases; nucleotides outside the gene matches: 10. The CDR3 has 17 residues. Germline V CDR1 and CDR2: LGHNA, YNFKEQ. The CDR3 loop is CASSQEKSGTGFYEQYF. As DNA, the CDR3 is TGTGCCAGCAGCCAAGAAAAATCGGGGACAGGCTTCTACGAGCAGTACTTC.